The 5 T cell receptor beta chains in this list originate from one sample, sequenced in a study of Graves' ophthalmopathy and Graves' hyperthyroidism. Amplification from RNA transcripts yielded the TCR beta CDR3 regions. Second-round multiplex PCR came after first-round RT-PCR with HTBI primers. Each CDR3 protein is one row after TCRdb ran MiXCR on the multiplex PCR reads. The data contain 450,000 to 600,000 distinct CDR3 sequences, approximately 35% of them singletons. Sequencing used peripheral blood or thyroid tissue (not recorded which). These receptors originate from an adult man with Graves' hyperthyroidism.

Only a few counts were recorded for this clonotype. V is TRBV7-9 and J is TRBJ2-2; TRBD2 matches 13 bases. There are 17 residues in the CDR3. The junction had 3 bases not matched to a gene; V was cut back by 5 bases and J by 0 bases. The V gene's germline CDR1 is SEHNR and CDR2 FQNEAQ (reference sequence). CDR3 residues: CASSHGLAGANTGELFF. The CDR3 DNA is TGTGCCAGCAGCCACGGACTAGCGGGGGCGAACACCGGGGAGCTGTTTTTT.

A word on this clonotype: A single base separates this from a much larger clone, so it may be a read error. The V call is TRBV5-6, the J call TRBJ1-5, with D hard to call. This CDR3 is built from 17 residues. The ends were cut back, 3 bases at V and 0 bases at J, with 16 bases in the middle. Germline loops: CDR1 SGHDT, CDR2 YYEEEE. The CDR3 DNA reads as TGTGCCAGCAGCTCGGCCTCCTCGAGCTATAGCAATCAGCCCCAGCATTTT. As protein: CASSSASSSYSNQPQHF.

The sample holds a few counts of this clonotype. The chain couples TRBV5-8 to TRBJ1-6; tentative D call: TRBD1 (5 bases). The V end was cut by 4 bases, the J end by 5 bases, with 13 bases between. This CDR3 has 15 amino acids. Germline assignment: CDR1 SGHTS and CDR2 YDEGEE. CDR3 coding DNA: TGTGCCAGCAGCAGAGTCCTGGGGGATAATTCACCCCTCCACTTT. The encoded protein is CASSRVLGDNSPLHF.

This clonotype has a count of ten or more. The V call is TRBV20-1, the J call TRBJ1-4; a weak D match, TRBD1 (5 bases). The CDR3 is 14 amino acids. Trimming pared 0 bases from V and 4 bases from J, leaving 9 bases between. Germline CDR1 reads DFQATT; CDR2 reads SNEGSKA (reference sequence). The CDR3 DNA follows: TGCAGTGCTAGAGATACAGGTCTTAATGAAAAACTGTTTTTT. Translated, it gives CSARDTGLNEKLFF.

Points on this clonotype: This may come from a read error, since a much larger clone is one base off. The chain is built from TRBV12-5 and TRBJ1-5, with 8 bases that match TRBD1. The CDR3 is 14 amino acids. Germline V gene sequence: CDR1 LGHNT, CDR2 FRNRAP. The CDR3: CARGRGQGGQPQHF. As DNA, the CDR3 is TGTGCTCGTGGAAGAGGACAGGGAGGTCAGCCCCAGCATTTT.